The clone carrying this TCR beta chain showed up many times. Its antigen is currently unknown. This entry is derived from a study of T cell repertoires in cytomegalovirus infection. Study findings and constraints: The response measured ex vivo was dominated by TCR beta clonotypes (HLA-C-restricted and CMV-specific).

The CDR3 is 14 amino acids. The germline V gene has CDR1 KGHDR and CDR2 SFDVKD. V was pared by 4 bases and J by 7 bases, with 15 bases between. Each CDR3 protein is one row after TCRdb ran MiXCR on the reads. Here the sample spans 490,000 or so distinct CDR3 sequences, 10% to 12% being singletons. The specimen was PBMCs. This chain connects TRBV24-1 to TRBJ1-2, with TRBD1 as a possible D gene (6 bases). This TCR derives from a human donor in good health (CMV status not recorded). Some clones in this sample may be carry-over from other donors' samples. Written as DNA, the CDR3 is TGTGCCACCAGTGACCCGACAGGCCTGGGTGGCTACACCTTC. Residues: CATSDPTGLGGYTF.